This TCR beta chain is from a study of cytotoxic CD8 clonotypes in ibrutinib-treated CLL (dated by TCRdb to about 2021). Study-level background: The cohort was composed of about 10 relapsed/refractory and about 15 treatment-naive patients; IGHV unmutated status was identified in 17 patients. An average of around 260,000 productive templates and 80,000 to 100,000 productive rearrangements was obtained per sample. Longitudinal samples were available for about 30% of the 86 trial participants. All remission and progressive disease samples were collected while patients were still receiving ibrutinib. Response samples were taken after a median of approximately eleven months on treatment, ranging from 6 to 36 months. Cryopreserved peripheral blood mononuclear cells were obtained before treatment, at response, and at either sustained remission or disease progression. Responses were partial in some 24 patients and complete in 2; after median about 68 months follow-up, approximately 15 stayed in remission and roughly twelve progressed.

The CDR3, cysteine through phenylalanine, is 14 amino acids long. This entry keeps only the CDR3 DNA: 42 bases, framed from base 1. The trim is 5 bases for V and 0 bases for J, with a gap of 11 bases between the germline ends. CDR1 MDHEN and CDR2 SYDVKM are derived from the germline V gene. Each clonotype received, on average, approximately 9.9x coverage in deep resolution sequencing performed on a MiSeq, where the target depth lay between 1 in 1 million and 1 in 200,000 T cells. TCR beta libraries were generated with the immunoSEQ hsTCRB Kit. The authors' analysis ran thus. Data were analyzed with ImmunoSEQ Data Assistant and ImmunoSEQ Analyzer, with V, D and J genes assigned per IMGT definitions. Clonality, which ranges from 0 to 1, was calculated by subtracting the normalized Shannon entropy of productive rearrangement frequencies from one. Public clonotype analysis was restricted to overrepresented clonotypes comprising at least 0.05% of each patient's repertoire. Some 13 age-matched healthy donor repertoires from immuneACCESS were used as controls for clonality. TCRdb limited this immuneACCESS table to in-frame rearrangements with V and J called. A share of clones is missing; checked studies link under half to unresolved V genes, and the rest is unexplained. D and trimming come from the DNA, and the V and J calls and clone size come from that table. This sample gives roughly 180,000 clones in total; approximately 80% of them show up just once. The ten biggest clones cover over 4.5% of the sample.

This sample's time point label indicates: around 2 years on ibrutinib. For TCR beta library preparation, approximately 2 micrograms of genomic DNA were isolated from cryopreserved PBMCs. Longitudinal blood samples from CLL patients on ibrutinib monotherapy underwent high-throughput TCR beta sequencing. The patients took part in an open-label, single-center phase 2 trial of ibrutinib monotherapy. About this clone itself: Its binding antigen is unknown. Base-call qualities are not available, and no considerably larger clone is one nucleotide away.

Study-wide findings and limitations: Public clonotypes were rare and either shrank or stayed stable during treatment, and the rise in clonality at ibrutinib response reflected expansion of private clonotypes. Sampling times were not matched between patients in sustained remission and patients whose disease was progressing, and lymph node repertoires were not examined. Clonality rose at ibrutinib response, remained stable during sustained remission, and dropped back toward baseline at progression. At baseline, clonality was higher than in age-matched healthy donors and showed a strong correlation with circulating CD8+ T-cell counts.

This receptor was taken from a human donor with chronic lymphocytic leukemia. Recombination joined TRBV28 with TRBJ2-7; the D gene remains uncertain. The sample in question was PBMCs, obtained after 24 months of ibrutinib treatment. At the DNA level, the sequence is TGTGCCAGCAGTGGCTCGGCCAGCTCCTACGAGCAGTACTTC. Its product reads: CASSGSASSYEQYF.